The text below deals with one TCR beta chain. What it recognizes is unknown. The data derive from a study of graft-versus-host responses after intestinal transplantation. Study summary: All recipients were given anti-thymocyte globulin induction, and tacrolimus and steroids were then administered for about three years.

Study findings and constraints: The presence of high graft-versus-host to host-versus-graft clonal ratios in allografts characterized patients with graft-donor T cell macrochimerism.

Sequenced by immunoSEQ multiplex PCR; TCRdb stores in-frame clones only, minus some. The top ten hold approximately 0.4% of the sample, which has over 45,000 clones, almost 95% seen once. CDR3 length: 15 residues. V shed 5 bases and J 2 bases; nucleotides not matched to a gene: 6. Per germline, CDR1 SGHTS and CDR2 YDEGEE. The chain has TRBV5-8 and TRBJ2-7; 11 bases align to TRBD2. The clonotype was recovered from a human donor who was the organ donor for an intestinal transplant. The material sequenced was unstimulated CD4+ T cells sorted from spleen or lymph node cells, taken before transplant. The CDR3 loop is CASRRRTSGPYEQYF. The CDR3 nucleotides read TGTGCCAGCAGGAGGCGGACTAGCGGGCCCTACGAGCAGTACTTC.